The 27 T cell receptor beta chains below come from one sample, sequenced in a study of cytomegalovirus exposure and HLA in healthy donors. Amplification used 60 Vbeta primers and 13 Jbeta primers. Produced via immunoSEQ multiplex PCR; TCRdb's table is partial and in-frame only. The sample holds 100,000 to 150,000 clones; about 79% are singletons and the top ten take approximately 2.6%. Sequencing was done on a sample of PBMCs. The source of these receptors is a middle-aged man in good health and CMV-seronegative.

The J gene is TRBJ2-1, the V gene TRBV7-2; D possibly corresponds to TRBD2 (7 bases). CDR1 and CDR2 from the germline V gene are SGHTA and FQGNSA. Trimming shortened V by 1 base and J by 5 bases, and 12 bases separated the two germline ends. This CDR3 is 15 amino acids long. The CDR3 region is CASSLVVGGHNEQFF. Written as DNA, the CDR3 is TGTGCCAGCAGCTTAGTAGTCGGGGGGCACAATGAGCAGTTCTTC.

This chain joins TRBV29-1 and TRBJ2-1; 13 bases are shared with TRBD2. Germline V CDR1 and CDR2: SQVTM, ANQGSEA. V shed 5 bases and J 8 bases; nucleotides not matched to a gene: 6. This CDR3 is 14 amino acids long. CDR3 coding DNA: TGCAGCGTTAGCACTAGCGGGGGGGCGGATGAGCAGTTCTTC. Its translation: CSVSTSGGADEQFF.

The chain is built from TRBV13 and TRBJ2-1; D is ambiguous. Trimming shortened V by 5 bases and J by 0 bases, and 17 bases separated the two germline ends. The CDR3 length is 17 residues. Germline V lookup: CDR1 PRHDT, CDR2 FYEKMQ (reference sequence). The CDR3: CASSPPGRLSSYNEQFF. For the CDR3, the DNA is TGTGCCAGCAGCCCGCCCGGTAGATTGAGCTCCTACAATGAGCAGTTCTTC.

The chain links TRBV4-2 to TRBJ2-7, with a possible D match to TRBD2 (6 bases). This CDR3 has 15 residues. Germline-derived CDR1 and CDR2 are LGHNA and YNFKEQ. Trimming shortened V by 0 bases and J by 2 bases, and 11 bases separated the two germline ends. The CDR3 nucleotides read TGTGCCAGCAGCCAAGAGGGAGGTCTAACCTACGAGCAGTACTTC. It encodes CASSQEGGLTYEQYF.

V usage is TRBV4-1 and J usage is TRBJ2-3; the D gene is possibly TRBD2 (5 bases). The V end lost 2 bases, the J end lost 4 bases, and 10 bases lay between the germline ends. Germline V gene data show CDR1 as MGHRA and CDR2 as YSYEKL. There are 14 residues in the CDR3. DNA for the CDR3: TGCGCCAGCAGCCAAACCCGGGGTCCAGATACGCAGTATTTT. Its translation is CASSQTRGPDTQYF.

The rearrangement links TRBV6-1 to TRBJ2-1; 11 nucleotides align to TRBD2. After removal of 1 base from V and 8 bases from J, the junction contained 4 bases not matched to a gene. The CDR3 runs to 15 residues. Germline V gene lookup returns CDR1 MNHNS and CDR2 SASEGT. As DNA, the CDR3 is TGTGCCAGCAGTGAAGGTAGCGGGGGGGCCGATGAGCAGTTCTTC. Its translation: CASSEGSGGADEQFF.

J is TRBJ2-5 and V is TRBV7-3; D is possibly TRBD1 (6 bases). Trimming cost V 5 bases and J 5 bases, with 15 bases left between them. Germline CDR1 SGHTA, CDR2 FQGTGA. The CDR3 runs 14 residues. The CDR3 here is CASSPRAGVETQYF. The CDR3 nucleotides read TGTGCCAGCAGCCCGCGAGCAGGGGTTGAGACCCAGTACTTC.

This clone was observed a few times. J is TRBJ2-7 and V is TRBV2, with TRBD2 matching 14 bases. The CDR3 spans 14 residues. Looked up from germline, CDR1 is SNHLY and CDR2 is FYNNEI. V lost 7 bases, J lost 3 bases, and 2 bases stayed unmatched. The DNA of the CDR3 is TGTGCCAGCATTGGACTAGCGGGGGGCTACGAGCAGTACTTC. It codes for CASIGLAGGYEQYF.

The CDR3 bases are TGTGCCACCAGCGACCCTCCGACAACAGGATATGGCTACACCTTC. It encodes CATSDPPTTGYGYTF. The chain has TRBV15 and TRBJ1-2; D perhaps matches TRBD1 (5 bases). Germline V lookup: CDR1 LNHNV, CDR2 YYDKDF (reference sequence). Trimming shortened V by 5 bases and J by 5 bases, and 18 bases separated the two germline ends. The CDR3 is made up of 15 amino acids.

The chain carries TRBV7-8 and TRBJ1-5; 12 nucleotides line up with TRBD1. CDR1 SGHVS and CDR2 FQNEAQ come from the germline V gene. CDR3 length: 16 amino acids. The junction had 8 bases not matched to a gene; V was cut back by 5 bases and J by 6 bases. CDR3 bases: TGTGCCAGCAGCCGTGGGGACAGGGGGCTTGTTCAGCCCCAGCATTTT. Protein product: CASSRGDRGLVQPQHF.

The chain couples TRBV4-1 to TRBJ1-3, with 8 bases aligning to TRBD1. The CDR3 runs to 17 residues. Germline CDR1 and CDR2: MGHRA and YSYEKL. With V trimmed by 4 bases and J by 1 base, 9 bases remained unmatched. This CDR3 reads CASSPRGQGSSGNTIYF. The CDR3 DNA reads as TGCGCCAGCAGCCCGAGAGGACAGGGCTCATCTGGAAACACCATATATTTT.

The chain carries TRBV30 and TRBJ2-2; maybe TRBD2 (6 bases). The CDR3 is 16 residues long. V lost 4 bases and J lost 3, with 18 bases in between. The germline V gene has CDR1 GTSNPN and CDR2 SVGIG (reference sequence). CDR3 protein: CAWTRGIGLYTGELFF. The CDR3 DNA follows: TGTGCCTGGACTCGGGGGATCGGACTCTACACCGGGGAGCTGTTTTTT. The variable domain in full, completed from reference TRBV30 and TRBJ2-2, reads SQTIHQWPATLVQPVGSPLSLECTVEGTSNPNLYWYRQAAGRGLQLLFYSVGIGQISSEVPQNLSASRPQDRQFILSSKKLLLSDSGFYLCAWTRGIGLYTGELFFGEGSRLTVL.

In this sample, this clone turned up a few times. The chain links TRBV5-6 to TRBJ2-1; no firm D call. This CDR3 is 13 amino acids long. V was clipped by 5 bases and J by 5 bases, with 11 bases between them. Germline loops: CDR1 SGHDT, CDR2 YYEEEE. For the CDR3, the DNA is TGTGCCAGCAGACCGGTCGTGGACAATGAGCAGTTCTTC. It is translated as CASRPVVDNEQFF.

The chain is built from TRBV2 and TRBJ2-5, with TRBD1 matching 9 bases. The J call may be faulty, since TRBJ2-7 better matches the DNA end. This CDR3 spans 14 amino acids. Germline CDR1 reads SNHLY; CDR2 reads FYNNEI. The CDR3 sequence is CASSEGTGFYEQYF. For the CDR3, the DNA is TGTGCCAGCAGTGAGGGGACAGGGTTCTACGAGCAGTACTTC.

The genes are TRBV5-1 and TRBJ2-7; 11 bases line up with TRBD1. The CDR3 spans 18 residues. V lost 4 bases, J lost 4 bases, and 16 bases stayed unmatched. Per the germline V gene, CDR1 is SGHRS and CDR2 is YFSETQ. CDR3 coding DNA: TGCGCCAGCAGCAGAACCGGGGACAGGGGGTCAAGAGAATACGAGCAGTACTTC. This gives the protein CASSRTGDRGSREYEQYF.

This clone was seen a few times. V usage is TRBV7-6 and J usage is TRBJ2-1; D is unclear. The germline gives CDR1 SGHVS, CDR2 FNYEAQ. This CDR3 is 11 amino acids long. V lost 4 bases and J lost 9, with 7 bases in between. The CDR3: CASSSQSEQFF. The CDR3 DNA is TGTGCCAGCAGCTCCCAGTCTGAGCAGTTCTTC.

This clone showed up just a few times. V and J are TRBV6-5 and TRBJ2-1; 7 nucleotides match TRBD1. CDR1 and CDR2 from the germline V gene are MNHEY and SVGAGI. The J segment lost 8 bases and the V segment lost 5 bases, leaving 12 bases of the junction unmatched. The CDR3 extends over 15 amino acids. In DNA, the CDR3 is TGTGCCAGCAGTCCAATACCGGACAGGAGCGATGAGCAGTTCTTC. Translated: CASSPIPDRSDEQFF.

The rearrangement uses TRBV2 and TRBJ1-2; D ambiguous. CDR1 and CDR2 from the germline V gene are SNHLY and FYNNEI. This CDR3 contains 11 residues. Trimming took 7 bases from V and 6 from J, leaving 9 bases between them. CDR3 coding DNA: TGTGCCAGCACCCCGGGAAATGGCTACACCTTC. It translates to CASTPGNGYTF.

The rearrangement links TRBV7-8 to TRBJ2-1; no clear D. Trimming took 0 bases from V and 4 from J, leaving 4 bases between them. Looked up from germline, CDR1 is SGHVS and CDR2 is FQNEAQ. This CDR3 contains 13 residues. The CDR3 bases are TGTGCCAGCAGCTTAGCCAGATACAATGAGCAGTTCTTC. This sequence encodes CASSLARYNEQFF. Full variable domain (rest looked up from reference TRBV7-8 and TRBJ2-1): GAGVSQSPRYKVAKRGQDVALRCDPISGHVSLFWYQQALGQGPEFLTYFQNEAQLDKSGLPSDRFFAERPEGSVSTLKIQRTQQEDSAVYLCASSLARYNEQFFGPGTRLTVL.

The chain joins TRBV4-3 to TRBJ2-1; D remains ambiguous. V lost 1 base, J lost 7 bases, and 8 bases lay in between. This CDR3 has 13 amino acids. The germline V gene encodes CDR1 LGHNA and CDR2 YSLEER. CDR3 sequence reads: CASSQGAENEQFF. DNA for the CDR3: TGCGCCAGCAGCCAAGGCGCCGAGAATGAGCAGTTCTTC.

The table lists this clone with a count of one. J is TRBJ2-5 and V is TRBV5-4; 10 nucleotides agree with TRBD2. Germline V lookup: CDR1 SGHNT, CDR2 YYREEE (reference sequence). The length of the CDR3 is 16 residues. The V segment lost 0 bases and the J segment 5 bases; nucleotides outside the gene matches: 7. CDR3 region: CASSLEIAGGPETQYF. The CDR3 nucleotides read TGTGCCAGCAGCTTGGAGATAGCGGGGGGACCGGAGACCCAGTACTTC.

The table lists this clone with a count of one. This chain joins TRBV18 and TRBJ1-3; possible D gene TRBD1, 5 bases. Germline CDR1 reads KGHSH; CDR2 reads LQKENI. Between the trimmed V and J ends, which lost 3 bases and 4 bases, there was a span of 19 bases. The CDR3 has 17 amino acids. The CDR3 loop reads CASSPPQGGVDGNTIYF. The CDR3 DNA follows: TGTGCCAGCTCACCCCCCCAGGGCGGCGTCGACGGAAACACCATATATTTT.

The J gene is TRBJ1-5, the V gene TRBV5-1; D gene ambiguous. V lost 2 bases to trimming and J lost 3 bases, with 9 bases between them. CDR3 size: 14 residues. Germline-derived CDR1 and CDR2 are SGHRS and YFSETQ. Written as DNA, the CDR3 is TGCGCCAGCAGCTTAGAGGGTGCCAATCAGCCCCAGCATTTT. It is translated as CASSLEGANQPQHF.

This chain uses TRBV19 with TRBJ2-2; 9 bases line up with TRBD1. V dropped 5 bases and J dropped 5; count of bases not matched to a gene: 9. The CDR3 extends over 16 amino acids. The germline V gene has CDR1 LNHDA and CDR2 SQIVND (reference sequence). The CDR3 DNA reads TGTGCCAGTAGTCCCGGGACAGGGCAACGGACCGGGGAGCTGTTTTTT. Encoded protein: CASSPGTGQRTGELFF.

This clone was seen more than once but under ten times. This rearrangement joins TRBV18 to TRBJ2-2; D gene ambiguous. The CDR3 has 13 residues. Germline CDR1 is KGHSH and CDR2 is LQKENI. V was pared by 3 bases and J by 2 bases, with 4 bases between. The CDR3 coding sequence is TGTGCCAGCTCACCGAGAAACACCGGGGAGCTGTTTTTT. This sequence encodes CASSPRNTGELFF.

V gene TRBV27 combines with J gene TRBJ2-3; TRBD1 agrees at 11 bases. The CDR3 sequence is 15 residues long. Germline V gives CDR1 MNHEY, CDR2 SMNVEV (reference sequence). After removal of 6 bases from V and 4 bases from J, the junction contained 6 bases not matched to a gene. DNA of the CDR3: TGTGCCAGCAGAAATCGGGACAGGGGGGCAGATACGCAGTATTTT. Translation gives CASRNRDRGADTQYF.

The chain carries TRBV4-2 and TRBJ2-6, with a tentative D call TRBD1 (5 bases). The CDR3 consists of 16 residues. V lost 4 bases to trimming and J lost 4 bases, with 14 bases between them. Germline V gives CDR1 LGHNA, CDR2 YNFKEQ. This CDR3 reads CASSPNSGNGANVLTF. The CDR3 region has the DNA TGTGCCAGCAGCCCTAATTCAGGGAACGGGGCCAACGTCCTGACTTTC.